Each of the 4 T cell receptor beta chains below was sequenced from the same sample in a study of vaccination and CD4 T cells after COVID-19. Sequencing of DNA taken from cultured CD4+ T cells relied on the Oncomine TCR Beta short-read assay. Via MiXCR, TCRdb re-called the PCR reads, giving one row per CDR3 protein. The sample contains approximately 15,000 distinct CDR3 sequences, 40% to 65% of which appear only once. No antigen has been identified for these receptors. The treatment was: approximately nine-day PBMC culture with coronavirus spike peptide pools or control peptides (ViraFEST assay). The sequencing here drew on CD4+ T cells from blood, cultured in vitro, taken before SARS-CoV-2 vaccination. These receptors came from a human donor who had recovered from COVID-19.

In its sample, this clonotype was seen a few times. The chain joins TRBV27 to TRBJ1-2; D gene ambiguous. Germline CDR1 and CDR2: MNHEY and SMNVEV (reference sequence). The V gene lost 6 bases and the J gene lost 4 bases, with 21 bases spanning the gap. This CDR3 contains 16 residues. CDR3 bases: TGTGCCAGCAGCTTTCTTCCTGGAGTTGACGGCTATGGCTACACCTTC. This sequence encodes CASSFLPGVDGYGYTF.

This clonotype has more than one count but fewer than ten. V usage is TRBV27 and J usage is TRBJ2-3, with D possibly called TRBD1 or TRBD2 (6 bases each). The CDR3 is made up of 14 amino acids. The V and J ends lost 5 bases and 4 bases respectively, with 13 bases between them. CDR1 and CDR2 (germline): MNHEY, SMNVEV (reference sequence). CDR3 residues: CASSPQRGADTQYF. The CDR3 DNA reads as TGTGCCAGCAGTCCTCAAAGGGGGGCAGATACGCAGTATTTT.

In its sample, this clonotype was seen a few times. This rearrangement joins TRBV7-2 to TRBJ2-2; D remains unclear. Germline V gives CDR1 SGHTA, CDR2 FQGNSA. CDR3 length: 13 amino acids. With 5 bases removed from V and 6 bases from J, the gap between germline ends came to 10 bases. CDR3: CASSIGRSGELFF. Written as DNA, the CDR3 is TGTGCCAGCAGCATAGGCAGATCCGGGGAGCTGTTTTTT. Together with reference TRBV7-2 and TRBJ2-2, the CDR3 gives the full variable domain: GAGVSQSPSNKVTEKGKDVELRCDPISGHTALYWYRQSLGQGLEFLIYFQGNSAPDKSGLPSDRFSAERTGGSVSTLTIQRTQQEDSAVYLCASSIGRSGELFFGEGSRLTVL.

In its sample, this clonotype was seen a few times. The V call is TRBV7-6, the J call TRBJ1-1; no clear D. Germline CDR1 SGHVS, CDR2 FNYEAQ. Trimming shortened V by 2 bases and J by 7 bases, and 8 bases separated the two germline ends. CDR3 size: 12 residues. CDR3 in amino acids: CASSLSGSEAFF. CDR3 nucleotide sequence: TGTGCCAGCAGCTTATCTGGCAGTGAAGCTTTCTTT.